The 12 T cell receptor beta chains presented below share a single source sample, sequenced in a study of human T cells and chemical hapten exposure. TCRdb independently ran MiXCR on the RACE reads; one entry per CDR3 protein. The repertoire has some 180,000 distinct CDR3 sequences, under 25% of them found once; the top ten carry over 6.5%. Time point described: patch test 1, 2 weeks after DPC sensitization. Specified treatment: therapeutic diphenylcyclopropenone sensitization with weekly scalp DPC. The starting material was whole blood, obtained in connection with sensitization to the hapten diphenylcyclopropenone (DPC). All receptors derive from a woman between 45 and 60 years old with alopecia areata. Some clones in this sample may be carry-over from other donors' samples.

This clonotype has only a few counts. V gene TRBV12-3 or TRBV12-4 combines with J gene TRBJ2-5, with a tentative D call TRBD1 (6 bases). Trimming took off 5 bases at V and 5 bases at J, with 12 bases between the two ends. The CDR3 totals 13 residues. CDR3 nucleotide sequence: TGTGCCAGCAGTGGTCAGGGGATTGAGACCCAGTACTTC. It translates to CASSGQGIETQYF.

This chain links TRBV4-2 with TRBJ1-5, with D maybe TRBD1 (5 bases). V lost 4 bases to trimming and J lost 0 bases, with 10 bases between them. CDR1 and CDR2 from the germline V gene are LGHNA and YNFKEQ. The CDR3 sequence is 15 residues long. Here the CDR3 DNA reads TGTGCCAGCAGCCCCTCACAGGATAGCAATCAGCCCCAGCATTTT. This sequence encodes CASSPSQDSNQPQHF.

This clonotype has a handful of counts. The chain couples TRBV10-3 to TRBJ2-7, with D perhaps TRBD1 (6 bases). V was pared by 6 bases and J by 4 bases, with 16 bases between. This CDR3 region has 14 residues. Germline V gives CDR1 ENHRY, CDR2 SYGVKD. This chain's CDR3 is CAIRTGPTSYEQYF. The CDR3 DNA follows: TGTGCCATCAGAACAGGGCCAACCTCGTACGAGCAGTACTTC.

V is TRBV5-1 and J is TRBJ1-1, with D hard to call. Germline loops: CDR1 SGHRS, CDR2 YFSETQ. This CDR3 is 14 amino acids long. V gave up 2 bases and J gave up 4 bases, with 12 bases separating them. Here the CDR3 reads CASSLQPGVTEAFF. As DNA, the CDR3 is TGCGCCAGCAGCTTACAACCGGGAGTCACTGAAGCTTTCTTT.

This clonotype occurred a few times. This sequence joins TRBV9 and TRBJ1-1; D is uncertain. Germline V gene sequence: CDR1 SGDLS, CDR2 YYNGEE. V lost 0 bases and J 11 bases, leaving 14 bases between the germline ends. The CDR3 contains 13 residues. This CDR3 is CASSVVEGRGAFF. CDR3 coding DNA: TGTGCCAGCAGCGTAGTGGAGGGAAGAGGGGCTTTCTTT.

This clonotype was counted between two and nine times. The CDR3 region is CAITPTRLNTEAFF. CDR3 coding DNA: TGTGCCATCACCCCGACACGGTTGAACACTGAAGCTTTCTTT. The chain combines TRBV10-3 with TRBJ1-1; D not resolved. The CDR3 is 14 residues long. Trimming removed 7 bases at V and 0 bases at J, with 12 bases between. Germline V gene sequence: CDR1 ENHRY, CDR2 SYGVKD.

Only a few counts were recorded for this clonotype. V and J are TRBV13 and TRBJ1-1; D perhaps matches TRBD1 (6 bases). Between the trimmed V and J ends, which lost 5 bases and 9 bases, there was a span of 25 bases. Germline V gene sequence: CDR1 PRHDT, CDR2 FYEKMQ (reference sequence). There are 16 residues in the CDR3. In DNA form, the CDR3 reads TGTGCCAGCAGCAGAGGCGAAGGGGGGGGCCGAGCGAAAGCTTTCTTT. It is translated as CASSRGEGGGRAKAFF.

The rearrangement uses TRBV5-1 and TRBJ2-5, with 10 bases lining up with TRBD1. The CDR3 loop spans 14 amino acids. Germline values: CDR1 SGHRS, CDR2 YFSETQ. Trimming removed 4 bases from V and 3 bases from J; junction bases left unmatched: 3. The CDR3 region has the DNA TGCGCCAGCAGCCTCGGACAGGGGGAAGAGACCCAGTACTTC. As protein: CASSLGQGEETQYF. Supplemented by reference TRBV5-1 and TRBJ2-5, the full variable domain reads KAGVTQTPRYLIKTRGQQVTLSCSPISGHRSVSWYQQTPGQGLQFLFEYFSETQRNKGNFPGRFSGRQFSNSRSEMNVSTLELGDSALYLCASSLGQGEETQYFGPGTRLLVL.

The V and J genes are TRBV5-1 and TRBJ2-7; 8 nucleotides align to TRBD2. Per germline, CDR1 SGHRS and CDR2 YFSETQ. J lost 7 bases, V lost 1 base, and 10 bases had no gene match. This CDR3 is built from 15 residues. CDR3 DNA sequence: TGCGCCAGCAGCTTGCGGAGCGGGAGAGAGGAAGAGCAGTACTTC. Translation gives CASSLRSGREEEQYF.

This clonotype has at least ten counts. The rearrangement joins TRBV28 to TRBJ2-7; possibly TRBD2 for D (6 bases). Per germline, CDR1 MDHEN and CDR2 SYDVKM. The CDR3 spans 13 residues. The ends were cut back, 6 bases at V and 3 bases at J, with 12 bases in the middle. The CDR3 sequence is CASRRREHYEQYF. Written as DNA, the CDR3 is TGTGCCAGCAGACGACGGGAGCACTACGAGCAGTACTTC.

The chain links TRBV6-1 to TRBJ1-5, with 9 bases that match TRBD1. There are 19 residues in the CDR3. Germline assignment: CDR1 MNHNS and CDR2 SASEGT. J lost 3 bases, V lost 2 bases, and 14 bases had no gene match. Written as DNA, the CDR3 is TGTGCCAGCAGTGAAAGTTTTGGTCCGGGACAGGGATCCAATCAGCCCCAGCATTTT. Protein product: CASSESFGPGQGSNQPQHF.

The chain is built from TRBV5-1 and TRBJ2-1; no definite D call. The length of the CDR3 is 15 residues. Looked up from germline, CDR1 is SGHRS and CDR2 is YFSETQ. V lost 0 bases to trimming and J lost 4 bases, with 11 bases between them. CDR3 in amino acids: CASSLAGDFYNEQFF. CDR3 nucleotides: TGCGCCAGCAGCTTGGCCGGAGACTTTTACAATGAGCAGTTCTTC.